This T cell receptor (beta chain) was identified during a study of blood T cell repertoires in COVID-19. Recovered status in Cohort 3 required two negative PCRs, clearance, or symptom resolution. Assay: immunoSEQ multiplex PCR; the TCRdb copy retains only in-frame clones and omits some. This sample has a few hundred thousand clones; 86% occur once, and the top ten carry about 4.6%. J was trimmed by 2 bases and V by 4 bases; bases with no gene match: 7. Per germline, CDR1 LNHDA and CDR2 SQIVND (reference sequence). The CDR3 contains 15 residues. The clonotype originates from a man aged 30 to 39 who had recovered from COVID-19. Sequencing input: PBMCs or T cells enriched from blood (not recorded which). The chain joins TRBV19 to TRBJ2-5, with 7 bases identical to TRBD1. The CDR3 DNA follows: TGTGCCAGTAGTAGAACCGGGACAGTTCAAGAGACCCAGTACTTC. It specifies CASSRTGTVQETQYF. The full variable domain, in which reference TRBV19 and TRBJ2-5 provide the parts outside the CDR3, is DGGITQSPKYLFRKEGQNVTLSCEQNLNHDAMYWYRQDPGQGLRLIYYSQIVNDFQKGDIAEGYSVSREKKESFPLTVTSAQKNPTAFYLCASSRTGTVQETQYFGPGTRLLVL.